The 19 T cell receptor beta chains below were found in one sample sequenced in a study of T cell changes during pregnancy in multiple sclerosis. Assay: immunoSEQ multiplex PCR; the TCRdb copy retains only in-frame clones and omits some. In the table there are 35,000 to 45,000 clones, 87% of which are singletons. The sequencing used CD4+ T cells from peripheral blood mononuclear cells, collected after pregnancy. Receptors were obtained from a female donor with multiple sclerosis, enrolled in a pregnancy study.

The rearrangement links TRBV7-3 to TRBJ2-2; the D gene is possibly TRBD2 (5 bases). The length of the CDR3 is 15 residues. Germline V gene data show CDR1 as SGHTA and CDR2 as FQGTGA. Trimming left V 5 bases short and J 2 bases short, with 12 bases between. The CDR3 nucleotides read TGTGCCAGCAGCCCCGACTACCTCAACACCGGGGAGCTGTTTTTT. This codes for CASSPDYLNTGELFF.

The chain uses TRBV5-1 and TRBJ1-1, with a tentative D call TRBD1 (6 bases). This CDR3 is 15 amino acids long. V was trimmed by 5 bases and J by 0 bases, leaving 14 bases between them. CDR1 is SGHRS and CDR2 is YFSETQ in the germline V gene. CDR3 sequence reads: CASSRGGPMNTEAFF. The CDR3 coding sequence is TGCGCCAGCAGTCGGGGGGGCCCTATGAACACTGAAGCTTTCTTT.

The V call is TRBV4-2, the J call TRBJ2-5; 8 nucleotides match TRBD2. Losses at the gene ends were 1 base for V and 5 bases for J; bases not matched to a gene: 6. This CDR3 comprises 15 residues. Germline V CDR1 and CDR2: LGHNA, YNFKEQ. The CDR3 DNA sequence: TGTGCCAGCAGCCAAGCGGGGGGGCCTGGGGAGACCCAGTACTTC. Its protein product is CASSQAGGPGETQYF.

CDR3 DNA sequence: TGTGCCAGCAGATCCGGGACAACTCATCAGCCCCAGCATTTT. Protein product: CASRSGTTHQPQHF. The chain carries TRBV28 and TRBJ1-5, with D perhaps TRBD1 (6 bases). The CDR3 has 14 amino acids. The V end lost 6 bases, the J end lost 5 bases, and 14 bases lay between the germline ends. In germline, CDR1 is MDHEN, CDR2 SYDVKM.

CDR3 nucleotide sequence: TGCGCCAGCAGCTTGGCCGGAGAATTCAATCAGCCCCAGCATTTT. The encoded protein is CASSLAGEFNQPQHF. The chain links TRBV5-1 to TRBJ1-5; D remains unclear. The germline V and J ends were trimmed by 0 bases and 3 bases, with 10 bases remaining between them. Germline values: CDR1 SGHRS, CDR2 YFSETQ. This CDR3 region has 15 residues.

The rearrangement joins TRBV28 to TRBJ1-4, with D possibly being TRBD1 (5 bases). Trimming removed 3 bases from V and 8 bases from J, with 22 bases in between. The CDR3 length is 17 residues. The germline V gene encodes CDR1 MDHEN and CDR2 SYDVKM. Here the CDR3 DNA reads TGTGCCAGCAGTTTCCTTGGAAGTATCGGCGGGGGGGAAAAACTGTTTTTT. Translating gives CASSFLGSIGGGEKLFF.

CDR3 bases: TGTGCCAGCAGTTTAGGGCCTTACTACGAGCAGTACTTC. Its translation is CASSLGPYYEQYF. The chain employs TRBV28 and TRBJ2-7; D gene ambiguous. The CDR3 runs to 13 residues. Germline values: CDR1 MDHEN, CDR2 SYDVKM. Between the trimmed V and J ends, which lost 2 bases and 3 bases, there was a span of 8 bases.

The chain employs TRBV9 and TRBJ2-1; TRBD2 aligns across 10 bases. Germline CDR1 reads SGDLS; CDR2 reads YYNGEE. CDR3 length equals 17 residues. The V and J ends lost 3 bases and 2 bases, in that order; junction bases with no gene match: 8. The CDR3 sequence is CASSGQAGGLAYNEQFF. The CDR3 nucleotides are TGTGCCAGCAGCGGGCAAGCGGGGGGGCTCGCCTACAATGAGCAGTTCTTC. Full variable domain (missing parts from reference TRBV9 and TRBJ2-1): DSGVTQTPKHLITATGQRVTLRCSPRSGDLSVYWYQQSLDQGLQFLIQYYNGEERAKGNILERFSAQQFPDLHSELNLSSLELGDSALYFCASSGQAGGLAYNEQFFGPGTRLTVL.

This chain connects TRBV21-1 to TRBJ2-5; the table gives TRBD2 as D, unverified against the DNA. TRBV21-1 is given as a pseudogene. The CDR3 is 15 amino acids. CDR3 in amino acids: CASSKRAERQETQYF. CDR3 DNA: TGTGCCAGCAGCAAGAGGGCAGAGCGGCAAGAGACCCAGTACTTC.

The rearrangement joins TRBV6-6 to TRBJ1-1, with 7 bases matching TRBD1. CDR3 size: 14 residues. Trimming cost V 4 bases and J 6 bases; bases outside gene matches: 8. In germline, CDR1 is MNHNY, CDR2 SVGAGI (reference sequence). The CDR3 nucleotides read TGTGCCAGCAGTTCCACCCGACAGGGCGCTGAAGCTTTCTTT. This codes for CASSSTRQGAEAFF.

The chain recombines TRBV7-3 with TRBJ1-1, with unresolved D. CDR3 length: 13 residues. The V end was cut by 5 bases, the J end by 5 bases, with 12 bases between. Germline CDR1 SGHTA, CDR2 FQGTGA. The CDR3 reads CASSTDGGTEAFF. CDR3 nucleotide sequence: TGTGCCAGCAGCACCGACGGAGGAACTGAAGCTTTCTTT.

This clone was detected only once. The chain is built from TRBV4-3 and TRBJ2-6; 7 nucleotides align to TRBD2. The CDR3 spans 16 residues. The junction had 3 bases not matched to a gene; V was cut back by 4 bases and J by 0 bases. Per germline, CDR1 LGHNA and CDR2 YSLEER. The CDR3 loop is CASSPGLSSGANVLTF. Written as DNA, the CDR3 is TGCGCCAGCAGCCCGGGACTAAGCTCTGGGGCCAACGTCCTGACTTTC.

The genes are TRBV5-8 and TRBJ2-1, with 11 bases identical to TRBD2. This CDR3 region has 15 residues. After removal of 3 bases from V and 8 bases from J, the junction contained 7 bases not matched to a gene. The germline CDR1 and CDR2 sequences are SGHTS and YDEGEE. The DNA of the CDR3 is TGTGCCAGCAGCTGGCTAGCGGGGGGAGTGTATGAGCAGTTCTTC. Amino acid sequence: CASSWLAGGVYEQFF.

This chain joins TRBV30 and TRBJ1-6, with unresolved D. Germline V lookup: CDR1 GTSNPN, CDR2 SVGIG (reference sequence). This CDR3 is 15 amino acids long. Between the trimmed V and J ends, which lost 0 bases and 7 bases, there was a span of 13 bases. CDR3 amino acids: CAWSVLDLYNSPLHF. The CDR3 DNA reads as TGTGCCTGGAGTGTACTTGATTTATACAATTCACCCCTCCACTTT. The full variable domain, its missing parts supplied by reference TRBV30 and TRBJ1-6, is SQTIHQWPATLVQPVGSPLSLECTVEGTSNPNLYWYRQAAGRGLQLLFYSVGIGQISSEVPQNLSASRPQDRQFILSSKKLLLSDSGFYLCAWSVLDLYNSPLHFGNGTRLTVT.

This chain links TRBV5-1 with TRBJ2-7; maybe TRBD2 (6 bases). CDR1 is SGHRS and CDR2 is YFSETQ in the germline V gene. The V gene lost 4 bases and the J gene lost 5 bases, with 13 bases spanning the gap. This CDR3 comprises 13 residues. In DNA form, the CDR3 reads TGCGCCAGCAGCCCGCGGGGATTGGACGAGCAGTACTTC. It codes for CASSPRGLDEQYF.

The rearrangement joins TRBV30 to TRBJ2-3; TRBD1 aligns across 8 bases. Germline-derived CDR1 and CDR2 are GTSNPN and SVGIG (reference sequence). CDR3 length equals 16 residues. V was clipped by 3 bases and J by 3 bases; unmatched bases: 11. As DNA, the CDR3 is TGTGCCTGGAGGGACAGGGACTTTACTAGGACAGATACGCAGTATTTT. Protein: CAWRDRDFTRTDTQYF. The full variable domain, in which reference TRBV30 and TRBJ2-3 provide the parts outside the CDR3, is SQTIHQWPATLVQPVGSPLSLECTVEGTSNPNLYWYRQAAGRGLQLLFYSVGIGQISSEVPQNLSASRPQDRQFILSSKKLLLSDSGFYLCAWRDRDFTRTDTQYFGPGTRLTVL.

The genes are TRBV5-1 and TRBJ2-5, with 7 bases aligning to TRBD2. This CDR3 comprises 15 residues. The V segment lost 4 bases and the J segment 2 bases; nucleotides outside the gene matches: 8. Per germline, CDR1 SGHRS and CDR2 YFSETQ. Here the CDR3 reads CASSREGQLQETQYF. The CDR3 nucleotides read TGCGCCAGCAGCAGGGAGGGCCAATTACAAGAGACCCAGTACTTC.

The genes are TRBV10-1 and TRBJ1-4; D possibly corresponds to TRBD1 (6 bases). The CDR3 has 13 residues. CDR1 WNHNN and CDR2 SYGVQD come from the germline V gene (reference sequence). The V and J ends lost 8 bases and 4 bases respectively, with 11 bases between them. For the CDR3, the DNA is TGCGCCAGCCCGGACAGCTTTAATGAAAAACTGTTTTTT. This gives the protein CASPDSFNEKLFF.

The chain joins TRBV2 to TRBJ2-7, with D possibly matching TRBD2 (5 bases). The CDR3 length is 14 residues. Per germline, CDR1 SNHLY and CDR2 FYNNEI. Trimming took off 7 bases at V and 6 bases at J, with 19 bases between the two ends. CDR3 sequence: CASNYERILGEQYF. CDR3 DNA: TGTGCCAGCAATTACGAGCGGATCTTGGGCGAGCAGTACTTC.